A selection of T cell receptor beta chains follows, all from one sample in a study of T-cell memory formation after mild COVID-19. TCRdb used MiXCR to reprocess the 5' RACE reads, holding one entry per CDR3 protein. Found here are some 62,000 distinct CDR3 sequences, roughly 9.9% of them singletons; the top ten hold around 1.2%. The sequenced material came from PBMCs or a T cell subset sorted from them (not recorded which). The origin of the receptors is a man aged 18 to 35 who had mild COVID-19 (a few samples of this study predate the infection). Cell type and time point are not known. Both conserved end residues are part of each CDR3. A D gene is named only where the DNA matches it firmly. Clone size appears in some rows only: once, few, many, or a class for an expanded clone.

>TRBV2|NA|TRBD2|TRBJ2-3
TGTGCCAGCAGTGGGACTAGTGGCGCAGATACGCAGTATTTT
CASSGTSGADTQYF
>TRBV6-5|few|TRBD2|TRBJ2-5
TGTGCCAGCAGTTACTCGGGTTTGCGGGGGGAGACCCAGTACTTC
CASSYSGLRGETQYF
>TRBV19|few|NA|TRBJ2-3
TGTGCCAGTAGCCACAGGAATACGCAGTATTTT
CASSHRNTQYF
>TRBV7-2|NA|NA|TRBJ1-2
TGTGCCAGCAGCCCGACCCCCTATGGCTACACCTTC
CASSPTPYGYTF
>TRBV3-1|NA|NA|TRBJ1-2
TGTGCCAGCAGCCACGCGCTCTATGGCTACACCTTC
CASSHALYGYTF
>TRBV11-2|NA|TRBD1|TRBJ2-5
TGTGCCAGCAGCCCGACAGGGAACCAAGAGACCCAGTACTTC
CASSPTGNQETQYF
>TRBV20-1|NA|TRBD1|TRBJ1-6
TGCAGTGCTCACAGGGGAGGGTCCTATAATTCACCCCTCCACTTT
CSAHRGGSYNSPLHF
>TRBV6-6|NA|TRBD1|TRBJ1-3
TGTGCCAGCAGGGGCGGGACAGGGAGCTTCTCTGGAAACACCATATATTTT
CASRGGTGSFSGNTIYF
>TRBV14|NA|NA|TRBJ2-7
TGTGCCAGCAGCAAAGGCGGAGGCAGGGGCCTTTCCTACGAGCAGTACTTC
CASSKGGGRGLSYEQYF
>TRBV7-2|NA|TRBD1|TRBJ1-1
TGTGCCAGCAGCCCAATGGGACAGGCCACTGAAGCTTTCTTT
CASSPMGQATEAFF
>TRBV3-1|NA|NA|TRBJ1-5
TGTGCCAGCAGCCAAGAGGGGGTCAATCAGCCCCAGCATTTT
CASSQEGVNQPQHF
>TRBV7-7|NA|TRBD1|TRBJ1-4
TGTGCTAGCAGCCGGGGGGGGACAGGTGAAAAACTGTTTTTT
CASSRGGTGEKLFF
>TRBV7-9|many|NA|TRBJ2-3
TGTGCCAGCAGCTTAGCAGGGGGAATCACAGATACGCAGTATTTT
CASSLAGGITDTQYF
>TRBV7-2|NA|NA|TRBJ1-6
TGTGCCAGCAGCTTAAGCAGGGTTACTAATTCACCCCTCCACTTT
CASSLSRVTNSPLHF
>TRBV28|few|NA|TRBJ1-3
TGTGCCAGCAGCCTGGCCGGGGCAGCTGGAAACACCATATATTTT
CASSLAGAAGNTIYF
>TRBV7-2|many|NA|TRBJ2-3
TGTGCCAGCAGCTTAGCTTCGGGGGATACGCAGTATTTT
CASSLASGDTQYF
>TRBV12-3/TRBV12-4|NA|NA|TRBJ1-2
TGTGCCAGCAGTTTTAGGGGGATTTCTGGCTACACCTTC
CASSFRGISGYTF
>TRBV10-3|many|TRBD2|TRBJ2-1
TGTGCCATCAGGCTTAGCGGGGGGGACAATGAGCAGTTCTTC
CAIRLSGGDNEQFF
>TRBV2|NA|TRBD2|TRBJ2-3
TGTGCCAGCAGTGGACTAGCGGGGCACACAGATACGCAGTATTTT
CASSGLAGHTDTQYF
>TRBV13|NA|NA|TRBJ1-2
TGTGCCAGCAGCGGGTCTAACTATGGCTACACCTTC
CASSGSNYGYTF
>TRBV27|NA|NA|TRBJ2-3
TGTGCCAGCACGGCCGCAGGGCGCACAGATACGCAGTATTTT
CASTAAGRTDTQYF
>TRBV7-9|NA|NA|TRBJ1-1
TGTGCCAGCAGCCGGGACACTCAGCGTGAAGCTTTCTTT
CASSRDTQREAFF
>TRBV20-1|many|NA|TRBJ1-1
TGCAGTGCGTCGGAGGCGAACACTGAAGCTTTCTTT
CSASEANTEAFF
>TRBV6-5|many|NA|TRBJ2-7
TGTGCCAGCAGGGAGCGGCGGGGCGAGCAGTACTTC
CASRERRGEQYF
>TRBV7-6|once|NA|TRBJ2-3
TGTGCCAGCAGCTTTAGGTCCGATACGCAGTATTTT
CASSFRSDTQYF
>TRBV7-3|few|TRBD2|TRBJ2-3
TGTGCCAGCAGCACGCGGGGGGGCGGTGATACGCAGTATTTT
CASSTRGGGDTQYF
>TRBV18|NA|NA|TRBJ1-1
TGTGCCAGCTCACCCTCTCACGGGAGGAACACTGAAGCTTTCTTT
CASSPSHGRNTEAFF
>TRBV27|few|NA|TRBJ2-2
TGTGCCAGCAGTACCACCCCTTCGGTAGCAAAGAACACCGGGGAGCTGTTTTTT
CASSTTPSVAKNTGELFF
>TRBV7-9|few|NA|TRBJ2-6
TGTGCCAGCAGCTCACAGGGTTTCTCTGGGGCCAACGTCCTGACTTTC
CASSSQGFSGANVLTF
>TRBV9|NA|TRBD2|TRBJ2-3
TGTGCCAGCAGCCCAGGGACTAGCGGGGATGATACGCAGTATTTT
CASSPGTSGDDTQYF
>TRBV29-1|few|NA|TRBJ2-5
TGCAGCGCTGACCGAGGACAGCAAGAGACCCAGTACTTC
CSADRGQQETQYF
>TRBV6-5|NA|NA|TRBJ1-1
TGTGCCAGCACCCCTAGGAGGAACACTGAAGCTTTCTTT
CASTPRRNTEAFF
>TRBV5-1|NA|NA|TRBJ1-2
TGCGCCAGCAGCTTGGTCCTACAGGTCGGCTACACCTTC
CASSLVLQVGYTF
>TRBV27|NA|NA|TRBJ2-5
TGTGCCAGCAGTTTCAGGGGAGTAGAGACCCAGTACTTC
CASSFRGVETQYF
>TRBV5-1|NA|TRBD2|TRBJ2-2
TGCGCCAGCAGCCCCCTAGCGGGGGGGAACACCGGGGAGCTGTTTTTT
CASSPLAGGNTGELFF
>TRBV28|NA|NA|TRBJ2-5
TGTGCCAGCAACGAGGCTGAAGAGACCCAGTACTTC
CASNEAEETQYF
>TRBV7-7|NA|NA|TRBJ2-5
TGTGCTAGCAGCCCTCTGGCCAGCCATGAAGAGACCCAGTACTTC
CASSPLASHEETQYF
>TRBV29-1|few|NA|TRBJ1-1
TGCAGCGTTGTGGGGGGGAGTCACATGAACACTGAAGCTTTCTTT
CSVVGGSHMNTEAFF
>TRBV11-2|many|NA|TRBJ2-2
TGTGCCAGCAGCTTAGTAATTAGATCCGGGGAGCTGTTTTTT
CASSLVIRSGELFF
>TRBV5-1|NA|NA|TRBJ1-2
TGCGCCAGCAGCTTAGACGGAAATAACTATGGCTACACCTTC
CASSLDGNNYGYTF
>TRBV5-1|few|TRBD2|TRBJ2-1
TGCGCCAGCAGCTACCCTAGCGGGGGGGCCGTGGTCGGTGAGCAGTTCTTC
CASSYPSGGAVVGEQFF
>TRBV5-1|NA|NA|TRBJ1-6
TGCGCCAGCAGCCTGGACAGTTCACCCCTCCACTTT
CASSLDSSPLHF
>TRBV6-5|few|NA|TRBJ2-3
TGTGCCAGCGGTGTGAGGGACACATACTTCCAAACAGATACGCAGTATTTT
CASGVRDTYFQTDTQYF
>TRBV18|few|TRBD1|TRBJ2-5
TGTGCCAGCTCACACCCTGCGGCAAGGGGGCGAGAGACCCAGTACTTC
CASSHPAARGRETQYF
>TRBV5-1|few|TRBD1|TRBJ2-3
TGCGCCAGCAGCAGGACAGGGTTGCCAGATACGCAGTATTTT
CASSRTGLPDTQYF
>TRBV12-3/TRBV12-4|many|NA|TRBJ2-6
TGTGCCAGCAGCCCCGGGACCTTCTCTGGGGCCAACGTCCTGACTTTC
CASSPGTFSGANVLTF
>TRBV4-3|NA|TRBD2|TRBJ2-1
TGCGCCAGCAGCCAACCTAGCGGGGGCCTCAATGAGCAGTTCTTC
CASSQPSGGLNEQFF
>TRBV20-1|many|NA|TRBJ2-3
TGCAGTGCTAGCCAGGGCGGGGCCACAGATACGCAGTATTTT
CSASQGGATDTQYF
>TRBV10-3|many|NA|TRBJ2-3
TGTGCCATCAACGAGGGGGGGTCCGGAGATACGCAGTATTTT
CAINEGGSGDTQYF